This T cell receptor beta chain was recorded in a study of vaccination effects on CD4 cells after COVID-19. Study conclusions and caveats: Only a few convalescent patients and no early post-infection timepoints featured in the study.

Once cultured for 9 to 11 days, the cells underwent separation to obtain CD4+ T cells. Documented for the person is a PCR-confirmed SARS-CoV-2 infection occurring between March and December 2020. All study participants received two doses of BNT162b2 or mRNA-1273 vaccine. The repertoire was sequenced with immunoSEQ multiplex PCR; TCRdb's copy has only in-frame clones and lacks some. The sample lists 40,000 to 55,000 clones, over 65% seen once, with approximately 3.8% in the top ten. Details on this clone: The antigen is not known.

This CDR3 contains 14 residues. CDR1 and CDR2 from the germline V gene are SGHRS and YFSETQ. Trimming cost V 4 bases and J 4 bases, with 14 bases left between them. Sample: CD4+ T cells from PBMCs cultured without peptide, taken after COVID-19 vaccination. V usage is TRBV5-1 and J usage is TRBJ2-5; D possibly corresponds to TRBD2 (6 bases). The clonotype was recovered from a human donor who had a prior SARS-CoV-2 infection. The DNA of the CDR3 is TGCGCCAGCAGCCCGGACGGGGGTTTAGAGACCCAGTACTTC. It specifies CASSPDGGLETQYF.